The rows below give T cell receptor beta chains drawn from one sample of a study of beta chain features in type 1 diabetes. Repertoires were generated with immunoSEQ multiplex PCR, while TCRdb's copy carries only in-frame clones and drops some. The sample lists about 280,000 clones; 15% were seen once. Sequencing used naive CD4+ T cells from blood. The origin of the receptors is a man aged 18 to 30 with type 1 diabetes. CDR3s include the opening cysteine and the closing phenylalanine or tryptophan. The order of the fields is J gene, D gene, clone size, V gene, CDR3 protein, CDR3 DNA. A D gene is named only where the DNA matches it firmly. A row's size may be missing; if present it is once, few, many or a size class.

J: TRBJ1-2
D: NA
size: NA
V: TRBV30
CDR3: CAWSVRERSYGYTF
DNA: TGTGCCTGGAGTGTACGAGAGAGATCCTATGGCTACACCTTC

J: TRBJ2-5
D: TRBD2
size: few
V: TRBV7-9
CDR3: CASSPKITSGRSQETQYF
DNA: TGTGCCAGCAGCCCGAAAATCACTAGCGGGAGGTCTCAAGAGACCCAGTACTTC

J: TRBJ2-2
D: TRBD1
size: NA
V: TRBV5-1
CDR3: CASSYDRVTGELFF
DNA: TGCGCCAGCAGTTATGACAGGGTCACCGGGGAGCTGTTTTTT

J: TRBJ1-5
D: TRBD1
size: NA
V: TRBV28
CDR3: CASGPRDRGFQPQHF
DNA: TGTGCCAGCGGGCCCCGGGACAGGGGGTTTCAGCCCCAGCATTTT

J: TRBJ1-4
D: TRBD1
size: few
V: TRBV7-2
CDR3: CASGHPGGQSNEKLFF
DNA: TGTGCCAGCGGACACCCAGGGGGGCAGTCTAATGAAAAACTGTTTTTT

J: TRBJ1-6
D: NA
size: few
V: TRBV28
CDR3: CASRYTTGFRSSYNSPLHF
DNA: TGTGCCAGCAGATATACTACAGGGTTTAGGAGCTCCTATAATTCACCCCTCCACTTT

J: TRBJ1-2
D: NA
size: few
V: TRBV28
CDR3: CASSQGHSYGYTF
DNA: TGTGCCAGCAGCCAGGGACATTCCTATGGCTACACCTTC

J: TRBJ1-1
D: NA
size: few
V: TRBV18
CDR3: CASSQGQGNTEAFF
DNA: TGTGCCAGCTCACAGGGACAAGGGAACACTGAAGCTTTCTTT

J: TRBJ2-3
D: TRBD2
size: NA
V: TRBV15
CDR3: CATSRAGTRLGDTQYF
DNA: TGTGCCACCAGCAGAGCCGGGACTAGACTTGGAGATACGCAGTATTTT

J: TRBJ2-7
D: NA
size: NA
V: TRBV18
CDR3: CASSPQQDRYEQYF
DNA: TGTGCCAGCTCACCACAACAGGATAGATACGAGCAGTACTTC

J: TRBJ2-1
D: TRBD1
size: NA
V: TRBV30
CDR3: CAWADRGYSYNEQFF
DNA: TGTGCCTGGGCCGACAGGGGATACTCCTACAATGAGCAGTTCTTC